These 13 T cell receptor beta chains share one sample of origin, sequenced in a study of control samples from healthy donors and cancer patients. The repertoire was sequenced with immunoSEQ multiplex PCR; TCRdb's copy has only in-frame clones and lacks some. In the table there are 100,000 to 150,000 clones, 90% of which are singletons. Material for sequencing was blood. These receptors were obtained from a man in his forties in good health.

V is TRBV5-4 and J is TRBJ2-1; 8 positions match TRBD2. The CDR3 runs 15 residues. V lost 0 bases to trimming and J lost 4 bases; unmatched junction nucleotides: 3. Germline-derived CDR1 and CDR2 are SGHNT and YYREEE (reference sequence). In DNA form, the CDR3 reads TGTGCCAGCAGCTTGGAGGCGGGGGGTTACAATGAGCAGTTCTTC. Its translation: CASSLEAGGYNEQFF. Supplemented by reference TRBV5-4 and TRBJ2-1, the full variable domain reads ETGVTQSPTHLIKTRGQQVTLRCSSQSGHNTVSWYQQALGQGPQFIFQYYREEENGRGNFPPRFSGLQFPNYSSELNVNALELDDSALYLCASSLEAGGYNEQFFGPGTRLTVL.

The chain joins TRBV19 to TRBJ1-6, with a possible D match to TRBD1 (6 bases). CDR1 is LNHDA and CDR2 is SQIVND in the germline V gene (reference sequence). Trimming pared 5 bases from V and 9 bases from J, leaving 23 bases between. This CDR3 is 17 amino acids long. In nucleotides, the CDR3 is TGTGCCAGTAGTCCCCGCGGGGGGGGCCTTACCGGTTCACCCCTCCACTTT. It is translated as CASSPRGGGLTGSPLHF.

The chain links TRBV7-3 to TRBJ2-2; no clear D gene. Trimming pared 2 bases from V and 0 bases from J, leaving 10 bases between. Germline CDR1 and CDR2: SGHTA and FQGTGA. The CDR3 has 16 amino acids. Here the CDR3 DNA reads TGTGCCAGCAGCTTACTGGCAGCCGCGAACACCGGGGAGCTGTTTTTT. The encoded protein is CASSLLAAANTGELFF. The entire variable domain, with the rest obtained from reference TRBV7-3 and TRBJ2-2, is as follows: GAGVSQTPSNKVTEKGKYVELRCDPISGHTALYWYRQSLGQGPEFLIYFQGTGAADDSGLPNDRFFAVRPEGSVSTLKIQRTERGDSAVYLCASSLLAAANTGELFFGEGSRLTVL.

The rearrangement uses TRBV9 and TRBJ2-3, with 7 bases aligning to TRBD2. The CDR3 runs 15 residues. The V gene's germline CDR1 is SGDLS and CDR2 YYNGEE. The V and J ends lost 4 bases and 2 bases, in that order; junction bases with no gene match: 7. This chain's CDR3 is CASSQGGLDTDTQYF. The CDR3 DNA reads as TGTGCCAGCAGCCAGGGAGGGCTCGACACAGATACGCAGTATTTT.

The chain has TRBV5-1 and TRBJ2-2, with 9 bases identical to TRBD1. Germline V CDR1 and CDR2: SGHRS, YFSETQ. This CDR3 is 15 amino acids long. The V segment lost 4 bases and the J segment 5 bases; nucleotides outside the gene matches: 6. The chain's CDR3 is CASSTGTGRTGELFF. CDR3 nucleotides: TGCGCCAGCAGCACCGGGACAGGGAGAACCGGGGAGCTGTTTTTT.

This clone has just one count. This chain connects TRBV27 to TRBJ1-6; D is undetermined. The CDR3 totals 19 residues. CDR1 is MNHEY and CDR2 is SMNVEV in the germline V gene (reference sequence). V lost 0 bases and J lost 5, with 20 bases in between. CDR3 nucleotides: TGTGCCAGCAGTTTATCGTCCCTCCCGCGTTGGGCAGATAATTCACCCCTCCACTTT. Translating it yields CASSLSSLPRWADNSPLHF.

The J gene is TRBJ2-5, the V gene TRBV5-5, with 10 bases matching TRBD1. The V and J ends lost 0 bases and 7 bases, in that order; junction bases with no gene match: 12. The CDR3 runs 17 residues. The germline CDR1 and CDR2 sequences are SGHKS and YYEKEE (reference sequence). CDR3 nucleotides: TGTGCCAGCAGCTTGGAACCGGGACAGGGGTCGAGGGGGACCCAGTACTTC. Amino acids: CASSLEPGQGSRGTQYF.

Comment on this clone: As the CDR3 is not closed by the conserved phenylalanine or tryptophan, this likely results from a read error. No DNA is shown, since the ends of the CDR3 on it are uncertain; the CDR3 is the one TCRdb lists. This chain connects TRBV6-5 to TRBJ1-1; the listed D gene, TRBD1, was not tested against the DNA. Both ends counted, the CDR3 spans 13 residues. Germline CDR1 reads MNHEY; CDR2 reads SVGAGI. This CDR3 is CASPLGQGSPQVE.

This chain uses TRBV5-1 with TRBJ1-5; 9 nucleotides line up with TRBD1. This CDR3 contains 14 residues. CDR1 and CDR2 (germline): SGHRS, YFSETQ. The ends lost 9 bases at V and 2 bases at J; junction bases unmatched: 6. In DNA form, the CDR3 reads TGCGCCACCACAGGGGGCGGTCGCAATCAGCCCCAGCATTTT. Translation: CATTGGGRNQPQHF. Variable domain in full (rest from reference TRBV5-1 and TRBJ1-5): KAGVTQTPRYLIKTRGQQVTLSCSPISGHRSVSWYQQTPGQGLQFLFEYFSETQRNKGNFPGRFSGRQFSNSRSEMNVSTLELGDSALYLCATTGGGRNQPQHFGDGTRLSIL.

This clone was seen only once. V and J are TRBV3-1 (or the pseudogene TRBV3-2) and TRBJ1-4; the D is unclear. The V gene lost 1 base and the J gene lost 3 bases, with 9 bases spanning the gap. CDR3 length equals 15 residues. Germline CDR1 is LGHDT and CDR2 is YNNKEL (reference sequence). The CDR3 DNA reads TGTGCCAGCAGCCAAGGGTCTGGGTCTAATGAAAAACTGTTTTTT. Amino acid sequence: CASSQGSGSNEKLFF.

This chain connects TRBV5-5 to TRBJ1-4, with D uncertain. Trimming took 1 base from V and 7 from J, leaving 11 bases between them. This CDR3 comprises 14 residues. Germline CDR1 and CDR2: SGHKS and YYEKEE (reference sequence). The CDR3 protein is CASSLQIEGEKLFF. The CDR3 coding sequence is TGTGCCAGCAGCTTGCAGATAGAGGGTGAAAAACTGTTTTTT.

The chain has TRBV10-2 and TRBJ1-3; D remains unclear. The length of the CDR3 is 15 residues. Germline V gene sequence: CDR1 WSHSY, CDR2 SAAADI. V was cut by 7 bases and J by 0 bases, with 13 bases left in between. The CDR3 nucleotides read TGCGCCAGCATGAGGCAGCTCGACTCTGGAAACACCATATATTTT. Its protein is CASMRQLDSGNTIYF.

The chain links TRBV11-2 to TRBJ1-4; tentative D call: TRBD1 (5 bases). This CDR3 is 16 amino acids long. Trimming shortened V by 5 bases and J by 6 bases, and 19 bases separated the two germline ends. Germline values: CDR1 SGHAT, CDR2 FQNNGV. CDR3 nucleotides: TGTGCCAGCAGCCTAGGTCGGGGTGCGGGGGATGAAAAACTGTTTTTT. This gives the protein CASSLGRGAGDEKLFF.